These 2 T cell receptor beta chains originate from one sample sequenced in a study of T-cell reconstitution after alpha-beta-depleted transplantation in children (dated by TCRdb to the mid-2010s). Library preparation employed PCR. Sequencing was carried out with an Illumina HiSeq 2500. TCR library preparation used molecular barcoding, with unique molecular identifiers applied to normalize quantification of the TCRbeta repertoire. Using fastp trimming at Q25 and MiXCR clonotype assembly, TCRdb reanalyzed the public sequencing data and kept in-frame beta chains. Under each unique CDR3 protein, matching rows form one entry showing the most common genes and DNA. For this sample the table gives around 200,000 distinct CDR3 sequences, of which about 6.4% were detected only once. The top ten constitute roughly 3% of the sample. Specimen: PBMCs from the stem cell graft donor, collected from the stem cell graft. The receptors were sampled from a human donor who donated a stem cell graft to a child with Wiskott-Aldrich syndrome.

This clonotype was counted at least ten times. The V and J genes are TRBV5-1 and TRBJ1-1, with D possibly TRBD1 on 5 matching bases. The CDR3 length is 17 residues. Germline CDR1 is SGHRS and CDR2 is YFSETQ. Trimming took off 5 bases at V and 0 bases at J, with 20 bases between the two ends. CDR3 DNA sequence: TGCGCCAGCAGGAAAGGGGATTTTCCCCTCATGAACACTGAAGCTTTCTTT. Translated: CASRKGDFPLMNTEAFF.

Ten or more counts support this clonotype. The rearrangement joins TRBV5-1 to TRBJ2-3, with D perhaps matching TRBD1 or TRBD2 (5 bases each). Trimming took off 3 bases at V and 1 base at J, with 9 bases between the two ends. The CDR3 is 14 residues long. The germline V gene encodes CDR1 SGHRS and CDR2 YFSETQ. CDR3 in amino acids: CASSSGPGTDTQYF. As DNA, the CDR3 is TGCGCCAGCAGCTCGGGACCGGGCACAGATACGCAGTATTTT. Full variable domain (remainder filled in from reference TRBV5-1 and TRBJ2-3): KAGVTQTPRYLIKTRGQQVTLSCSPISGHRSVSWYQQTPGQGLQFLFEYFSETQRNKGNFPGRFSGRQFSNSRSEMNVSTLELGDSALYLCASSSGPGTDTQYFGPGTRLTVL.